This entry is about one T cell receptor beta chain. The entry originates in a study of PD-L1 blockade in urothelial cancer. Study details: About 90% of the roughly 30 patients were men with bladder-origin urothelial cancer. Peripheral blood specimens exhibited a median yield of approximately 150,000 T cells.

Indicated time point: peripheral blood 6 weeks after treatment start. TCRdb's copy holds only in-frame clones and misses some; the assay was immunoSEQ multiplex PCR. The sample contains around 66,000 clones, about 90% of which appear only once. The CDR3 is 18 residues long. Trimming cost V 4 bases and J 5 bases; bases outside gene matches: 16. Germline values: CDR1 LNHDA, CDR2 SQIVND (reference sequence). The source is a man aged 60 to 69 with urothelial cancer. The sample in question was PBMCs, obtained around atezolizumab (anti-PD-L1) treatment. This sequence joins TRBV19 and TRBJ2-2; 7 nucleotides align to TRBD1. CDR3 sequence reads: CASSRLGLSGGVTGELFF. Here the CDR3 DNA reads TGTGCCAGTAGTAGGCTTGGACTCTCAGGGGGTGTGACCGGGGAGCTGTTTTTT.